Ten or more counts support the clone carrying this T cell receptor beta chain. From germline, CDR1 is SEHNR and CDR2 FQNEAQ (reference sequence). The CDR3 consists of 15 residues. J was trimmed by 3 bases and V by 5 bases; bases with no gene match: 9. The method was immunoSEQ multiplex PCR; TCRdb's version includes in-frame clones alone and lacks a portion of them. The table records roughly 200,000 clones, roughly 80% of them present only once. This specimen comes from a study of blood T cell repertoires in COVID-19. Study summary: Acute-phase and convalescent COVID-19 samples originated in the United States, Italy and Spain.

The chain joins TRBV7-9 to TRBJ2-7, with TRBD1 matching over 8 bases. The sequencing sample was made of peripheral blood. This receptor was identified in a man aged 50 to 60 who had recovered from COVID-19. This CDR3 reads CASSRSGQGRYEQYF. As DNA, the CDR3 is TGTGCCAGCAGCCGATCCGGACAGGGACGCTACGAGCAGTACTTC.